The next 7 T cell receptor beta chains were all read from a single sample in a study of T cell repertoires in cytomegalovirus infection. Each CDR3 protein is one row after TCRdb ran MiXCR on the reads. The profile shows approximately 730,000 distinct CDR3 sequences, almost 30% of them singletons. For these TCRs, the target antigens are not known. Source: cultured CD8+ T cells from PBMCs, taken from culture after CMV antigen stimulation. Receptors were obtained from a human donor in good health (CMV status not recorded). Some clones in this sample may be carry-over from other donors' samples.

The chain uses TRBV20-1 and TRBJ1-6; TRBD1 matches at 10 bases. This CDR3 is built from 14 residues. V shed 6 bases and J 13 bases; nucleotides not matched to a gene: 12. CDR1 DFQATT and CDR2 SNEGSKA come from the germline V gene (reference sequence). The chain's CDR3 is CSARNRDRGPPLHF. DNA for the CDR3: TGCAGTGCACGAAACCGGGACAGGGGTCCTCCCCTCCACTTT.

The chain carries TRBV5-6 and TRBJ1-4; tentatively, D is TRBD1 (6 bases). This CDR3 has 15 residues. From germline, CDR1 is SGHDT and CDR2 YYEEEE. The V end lost 3 bases, the J end lost 4 bases, and 13 bases lay between the germline ends. The CDR3 loop is CASSSAGEDNEKLFF. CDR3 DNA sequence: TGTGCCAGCAGCTCCGCAGGGGAGGATAATGAAAAACTGTTTTTT.

This clonotype was picked up a small number of times. The J gene is TRBJ2-7, the V gene TRBV7-2, with TRBD1 as a possible D gene (5 bases). The CDR3 has 14 residues. The germline V gene has CDR1 SGHTA and CDR2 FQGNSA. Trimming pared 5 bases from V and 4 bases from J, leaving 15 bases between. As DNA, the CDR3 is TGTGCCAGCAGCCCCCCGGACACCCCGTACGAGCAGTACTTC. Translation: CASSPPDTPYEQYF.

V is TRBV5-1 and J is TRBJ1-1; D remains ambiguous. V lost 4 bases, J lost 1 base, and 11 bases lay in between. The CDR3 has 14 residues. Per germline, CDR1 SGHRS and CDR2 YFSETQ. CDR3 sequence: CASSPGAQNTEAFF. As DNA, the CDR3 is TGCGCCAGCAGCCCGGGAGCCCAGAACACTGAAGCTTTCTTT.

This clonotype has a handful of counts. This rearrangement joins TRBV10-2 to TRBJ1-2, with 7 bases lining up with TRBD1. Per germline, CDR1 WSHSY and CDR2 SAAADI. V trimming: 2 bases; J trimming: 4 bases; junction bases outside the gene matches: 10. The CDR3 covers 16 residues. The CDR3 DNA follows: TGCGCCAGCAGTGAGCAGATCGGGACAGAGTTCTATGGCTACACCTTC. Its translation is CASSEQIGTEFYGYTF.

Regarding this clonotype: One base away lies a much larger clone, so this may be a sequencing read error. V and J are TRBV7-2 and TRBJ2-3; D is unresolved. V was trimmed by 4 bases and J by 4 bases, leaving 18 bases between them. The V gene's germline CDR1 is SGHTA and CDR2 FQGNSA. This CDR3 has 16 amino acids. CDR3 coding DNA: TGTGCCAGCAGCTGCTATGGCGCGCCCGAACCAGATACGCAGTATTTT. Its translation: CASSCYGAPEPDTQYF.

CDR3 bases: TGTGCCAGCAGCTCCGACGCCGCCGGTAATGAGCAGTTCTTC. The encoded protein is CASSSDAAGNEQFF. The V call is TRBV7-9, the J call TRBJ2-1; unclear D gene. Germline V CDR1 and CDR2: SEHNR, FQNEAQ (reference sequence). V shed 4 bases and J shed 7 bases, with 14 bases lying between them. The CDR3 totals 14 residues.